The 14 T cell receptor beta chains below come from one sample, sequenced in a study of T cells after yellow fever vaccination. TCRdb recomputed calls from the 5' RACE reads with MiXCR, one row per CDR3 protein. The sample has hundreds of thousands of distinct CDR3 sequences; 13% are singletons. Material: PBMCs, obtained on the day of the yellow fever booster vaccination. These receptors were taken from a man between 25 and 39 years old who received the YFV17D yellow fever vaccine.

Turning to this clonotype: This may be a read error: a much more frequent sequence differs by one nucleotide. The chain recombines TRBV7-2 with TRBJ2-1; D might be TRBD1 (7 bases). The germline V and J ends were trimmed by 4 bases and 7 bases, with 14 bases remaining between them. The CDR3 has 14 residues. Germline loops: CDR1 SGHTA, CDR2 FQGNSA. The CDR3 protein is CASSSQTGRNEQFF. Here the CDR3 DNA reads TGTGCCAGCAGCTCACAGACAGGGAGGAATGAGCAGTTCTTC.

The chain recombines TRBV9 with TRBJ1-2, with D possibly TRBD1 on 6 matching bases. Between the trimmed V and J ends, which lost 0 bases and 4 bases, there was a span of 13 bases. This CDR3 is 15 amino acids long. Germline-derived CDR1 and CDR2 are SGDLS and YYNGEE. This chain's CDR3 is CASSVDPGAVYGYTF. CDR3 bases: TGTGCCAGCAGCGTAGATCCGGGGGCCGTCTATGGCTACACCTTC.

The V call is TRBV7-3, the J call TRBJ2-3, with D unresolved. The V end was cut by 1 base, the J end by 2 bases, with 7 bases between. Germline CDR1 is SGHTA and CDR2 is FQGTGA. This CDR3 contains 14 residues. In nucleotides, the CDR3 is TGTGCCAGCAGCTTAAGAAGGATCACAGATACGCAGTATTTT. Encoded protein: CASSLRRITDTQYF. Full variable domain (rest looked up from reference TRBV7-3 and TRBJ2-3): GAGVSQTPSNKVTEKGKYVELRCDPISGHTALYWYRQSLGQGPEFLIYFQGTGAADDSGLPNDRFFAVRPEGSVSTLKIQRTERGDSAVYLCASSLRRITDTQYFGPGTRLTVL.

The sample holds a few counts of this clonotype. The chain joins TRBV7-2 to TRBJ1-5, with 8 bases fitting TRBD1. The CDR3 is 14 amino acids. J lost 5 bases, V lost 5 bases, and 5 bases had no gene match. The germline V gene has CDR1 SGHTA and CDR2 FQGNSA. The CDR3 DNA follows: TGTGCCAGCAGCATCCTACAGGGGGATCAGCCCCAGCATTTT. This translates into CASSILQGDQPQHF.

This chain links TRBV10-3 with TRBJ2-4; possible D gene TRBD2, 6 bases. Germline V lookup: CDR1 ENHRY, CDR2 SYGVKD. The CDR3 loop spans 16 amino acids. Trimming stripped 0 bases from V and 0 bases from J, with 9 bases between. The CDR3 nucleotides are TGTGCCATCAGTGAGTCGGCGGGGCTAGCCAAAAACATTCAGTACTTC. Translation: CAISESAGLAKNIQYF.

The chain couples TRBV4-3 to TRBJ2-3, with TRBD1 as a possible D gene (7 bases). The CDR3 has 17 residues. Trimming took off 0 bases at V and 5 bases at J, with 18 bases between the two ends. Germline V CDR1 and CDR2: LGHNA, YSLEER. The CDR3 region has the DNA TGCGCCAGCAGCCAAGATCTGTGGTCGCGGGACAGAGATACGCAGTATTTT. This gives the protein CASSQDLWSRDRDTQYF.

This sequence joins TRBV6-1 and TRBJ2-1, with D possibly TRBD2 on 5 matching bases. CDR1 MNHNS and CDR2 SASEGT come from the germline V gene. This CDR3 has 14 amino acids. V was shortened by 8 bases and J by 10 bases, with 21 bases between the two germline ends. The CDR3 bases are TGTGCCAGCCGAAGAGGAGGTTTGGGCAAAGAGCAGTTCTTC. Residues: CASRRGGLGKEQFF.

This clonotype showed up just a few times. V usage is TRBV9 and J usage is TRBJ2-1, with 11 bases identical to TRBD2. CDR1 is SGDLS and CDR2 is YYNGEE in the germline V gene. V was pared by 3 bases and J by 9 bases, with 8 bases of the junction left unmatched. The CDR3 loop spans 15 amino acids. The CDR3 region is CASSDGTSGGLEQFF. For the CDR3, the DNA is TGTGCCAGCAGCGATGGGACTAGCGGCGGCCTTGAGCAGTTCTTC.

This clonotype was counted many times. This chain links TRBV18 with TRBJ2-5, with a tentative D call TRBD2 (6 bases). The CDR3 runs to 13 residues. Trimming took off 6 bases at V and 4 bases at J, with 12 bases between the two ends. Per germline, CDR1 KGHSH and CDR2 LQKENI. Here the CDR3 reads CASSPGVTETQYF. The CDR3 DNA is TGTGCCAGCTCTCCGGGAGTAACAGAGACCCAGTACTTC.

This clonotype was counted a few times. The chain employs TRBV5-8 and TRBJ2-5; tentatively, D is TRBD1 (6 bases). The V gene's germline CDR1 is SGHTS and CDR2 YDEGEE. The CDR3 length is 14 residues. V gave up 4 bases and J gave up 2 bases, with 12 bases separating them. This CDR3 is CASSQKGQQETQYF. The CDR3 DNA reads as TGTGCCAGCAGCCAAAAAGGACAGCAAGAGACCCAGTACTTC.

This clonotype was seen repeatedly, ten times or more. V is TRBV5-1 and J is TRBJ2-7; D perhaps matches TRBD1 (6 bases). This CDR3 is built from 14 residues. V lost 0 bases to trimming and J lost 2 bases, with 9 bases between them. Germline CDR1 is SGHRS and CDR2 is YFSETQ. CDR3 amino acids: CASSLATGPYEQYF. The CDR3 DNA reads as TGCGCCAGCAGCTTGGCCACAGGGCCCTACGAGCAGTACTTC.

V is TRBV20-1 and J is TRBJ2-1; TRBD2 agrees at 7 bases. The CDR3 loop spans 14 amino acids. V lost 5 bases and J lost 8; bases outside the gene matches: 12. CDR1 is DFQATT, CDR2 SNEGSKA, per germline (reference sequence). The CDR3 here is CSAAGLVVRDEQFF. The CDR3 DNA follows: TGCAGTGCTGCCGGACTAGTGGTGCGTGATGAGCAGTTCTTC.

In this sample, this clonotype turned up a few times. This rearrangement joins TRBV6-5 to TRBJ1-6; TRBD1 matches 7 bases. Germline CDR1 reads MNHEY; CDR2 reads SVGAGI. Trimming cost V 7 bases and J 10 bases; bases outside gene matches: 16. The CDR3 sequence is 16 residues long. The CDR3, as DNA: TGTGCCAGCATTAGTTCGGCCGCGACAGGGAACTCACCCCTCCACTTT. Translation: CASISSAATGNSPLHF.

V and J are TRBV24-1 and TRBJ2-5; D not resolved. The V gene lost 1 base and the J gene lost 5 bases, with 4 bases spanning the gap. The CDR3 contains 12 residues. Germline V CDR1 and CDR2: KGHDR, SFDVKD. Written as DNA, the CDR3 is TGTGCCACCAGTGATTTCAAGGAGACCCAGTACTTC. Protein: CATSDFKETQYF.